These T cell receptor beta chains were read from a single sample in a study of cytomegalovirus exposure and HLA in healthy donors. Profiled with immunoSEQ multiplex PCR; TCRdb holds only in-frame clones, not every one. The sample has 120,000 or so clones, less than 85% seen once. The sequencing input was PBMCs. These TCRs come from a female donor in good health and CMV-seronegative. The CDR3 runs from the conserved cysteine through the conserved F or W. Fields, in order: D gene, clone size, V gene, J gene, CDR3 DNA, CDR3 protein. The D gene is left open where the match is weak. The listing skips clone size in some rows; elsewhere it reads once, few, many or a size class.

>TRBD1|NA|TRBV7-3|TRBJ2-7
TGTGCCAGCAGCTTAAATCCCGGACAGGGAAACGAGCAGTACTTC
CASSLNPGQGNEQYF
>NA|few|TRBV18|TRBJ2-7
TGTGCCAGCTCACCACTTCAGGGGAGCTCCTACGAGCAGTACTTC
CASSPLQGSSYEQYF
>TRBD1|NA|TRBV2|TRBJ2-7
TGTGCCAGCGCGGGACAGGAGTTTTACGAGCAGTACTTC
CASAGQEFYEQYF
>TRBD2|once|TRBV5-1|TRBJ2-2
TGCGCCAGCAGCTTGACTAGCGGGGGGAACACCGGGGAGCTGTTTTTT
CASSLTSGGNTGELFF
>TRBD2|once|TRBV7-3|TRBJ2-2
TGTGCCAGCAGCTTACAGGCGGGGGGGAACACCGGGGAGCTGTTTTTT
CASSLQAGGNTGELFF
>NA|NA|TRBV9|TRBJ2-2
TGTGCCAGCAGCGTAGTAGGGGAAACCGGGGAGCTGTTTTTT
CASSVVGETGELFF
>NA|NA|TRBV15|TRBJ1-2
TGTGCCACCAGCAGAGATGTGGGGGCAAACTATGGCTACACCTTC
CATSRDVGANYGYTF
>NA|NA|TRBV5-1|TRBJ1-1
TGCGCCAGCAGCTTCCAGGCCCAAGGAAACACTGAAGCTTTCTTT
CASSFQAQGNTEAFF
>NA|NA|TRBV20-1|TRBJ2-5
TGCAGTGCTATTCAAGGAGGGACCCAGTACTTC
CSAIQGGTQYF
>NA|NA|TRBV2|TRBJ2-7
TGTGCCAGCAATACAGGGAGTGTGATCTACGAGCAGTACTTC
CASNTGSVIYEQYF
>TRBD2|NA|TRBV18|TRBJ2-7
TGTGCCAGCTCAGCTACCGGGAGCGGGGTGGACGAGCAGTACTTC
CASSATGSGVDEQYF
>NA|NA|TRBV28|TRBJ1-4
TGTGCCAGCAGTTTGGGCACCTACTTAGAAAAACTGTTTTTT
CASSLGTYLEKLFF
>TRBD2|NA|TRBV5-4|TRBJ2-7
TGTGCCAGCAGCGAACTAGCGGGGGATTACGAGCAGTACTTC
CASSELAGDYEQYF
>NA|NA|TRBV5-4|TRBJ1-1
TGTGCCAGCAGCGCGCCGGGAGAACAGGTTATCGCTTTCTTT
CASSAPGEQVIAFF
>TRBD2|few|TRBV19|TRBJ2-7
TGTGCCAGTAGCCTAGCGGGGCACTCCTACGAGCAGTACTTC
CASSLAGHSYEQYF
>NA|NA|TRBV5-4|TRBJ1-1
TGTGCCAGCAGCTTACAGCCGAACACTGAAGCTTTCTTT
CASSLQPNTEAFF
>TRBD1|NA|TRBV6-1|TRBJ2-6
TGTGCCAGCAGTGAACTTGGGACAGAATCCTCTGGGGCCAACGTCCTGACTTTC
CASSELGTESSGANVLTF
>TRBD1|once|TRBV30|TRBJ1-6
TGTGCCTGGAAGATCCGGGACAGGGTTCGGTCACCCCTCCACTTT
CAWKIRDRVRSPLHF
>NA|few|TRBV30|TRBJ1-5
TGTGCCTGGAGTGTGCAGAACAATCAGCCCCAGCATTTT
CAWSVQNNQPQHF
>TRBD2|NA|TRBV4-2|TRBJ2-3
TGTGCCAGCAGCCAAGATTTTGTAGCGGGAGGAGCAGATACGCAGTATTTT
CASSQDFVAGGADTQYF
>TRBD2|NA|TRBV5-4|TRBJ2-1
TGTGCCAGCAGCATCGGGACTAGCGGGAGGCGAGGTGAGCAGTTCTTC
CASSIGTSGRRGEQFF
>TRBD2|NA|TRBV13|TRBJ2-7
TGTGCCAGCAGCTACGGACTAGCGGGGGGCTACGAGCAGTACTTC
CASSYGLAGGYEQYF